This paragraph reports one T cell receptor (beta chain). The antigen remains unidentified. The V and J ends lost 2 bases and 1 base respectively, with 12 bases between them. The V gene's germline CDR1 is MNHNY and CDR2 SVGAGI (reference sequence). CDR3 length equals 15 residues. Only in-frame clones appear in the TCRdb table, and some are missing; sequencing was by immunoSEQ multiplex PCR. The sample lists about 220,000 clones, approximately 94% occurring once. The record originates from a study of T cell responses to AZD1222 COVID-19 vaccine. General observations from the study: Baseline seropositivity characterized only a handful of AZD1222 recipients.

The material sequenced was peripheral blood, taken on day 0 of MenACWY control vaccination. The TCR comes from an adult in good health. The chain is built from TRBV6-6 and TRBJ2-7, with unresolved D. In DNA, the CDR3 is TGTGCCAGCAGTTACGAAAGGGAAATGTCCTACGAGCAGTACTTC. Translated, it gives CASSYEREMSYEQYF.